A single sample is the source of the 2 T cell receptor beta chains below, sequenced in a study of cytomegalovirus exposure and HLA in healthy donors. Repertoires were generated with immunoSEQ multiplex PCR, while TCRdb's copy carries only in-frame clones and drops some. The sample consists of some 250,000 clones, about 92% of them appearing once. Sample: PBMCs. Every receptor here comes from a woman in her 30s in good health and CMV-seronegative.

The chain employs TRBV7-9 and TRBJ2-1, with D possibly TRBD2 on 5 matching bases. This CDR3 has 12 residues. V dropped 4 bases and J dropped 6 bases, with 7 bases sitting between them. Germline assignment: CDR1 SEHNR and CDR2 FQNEAQ (reference sequence). CDR3 coding DNA: TGTGCCAGCAGCTCTCGGGGCAATGAGCAGTTCTTC. The encoded protein is CASSSRGNEQFF.

The chain uses TRBV27 and TRBJ2-3, with a possible D match to TRBD2 (5 bases). The CDR3 has 14 amino acids. Germline V gives CDR1 MNHEY, CDR2 SMNVEV (reference sequence). Trimming removed 3 bases at V and 0 bases at J, with 7 bases between. CDR3 sequence: CASSFPGSTDTQYF. In DNA, the CDR3 is TGTGCCAGCAGTTTTCCGGGAAGCACAGATACGCAGTATTTT.